These 16 T cell receptor beta chains came from one sample sequenced in a study of blood T cell repertoires in COVID-19. Some clones are missing from TCRdb's copy, which holds only in-frame ones; the method was immunoSEQ multiplex PCR. The sample holds about 200,000 clones, roughly 80% seen once. Input material: PBMCs or T cells enriched from blood (not recorded which). These receptors were collected from a man aged 40-55 years who had recovered from COVID-19.

V is TRBV9 and J is TRBJ2-2, with 11 bases aligning to TRBD1. Germline CDR1 and CDR2: SGDLS and YYNGEE. The length of the CDR3 is 15 residues. V lost 4 bases and J lost 7; bases outside the gene matches: 6. The CDR3 sequence: CASSPRDRGFGELFF. CDR3 nucleotide sequence: TGTGCCAGCAGCCCCCGGGACAGGGGGTTCGGGGAGCTGTTTTTT.

The V and J genes are TRBV4-2 and TRBJ2-5; D may be TRBD1 (6 bases). The germline V gene has CDR1 LGHNA and CDR2 YNFKEQ. With 1 base removed from V and 4 bases from J, the gap between germline ends came to 13 bases. CDR3 length: 15 residues. The CDR3 nucleotides read TGTGCCAGCAGCCAAGGGGCAGGGGATCTAGAGACCCAGTACTTC. Amino acids: CASSQGAGDLETQYF.

The CDR3 here is CASSDRDSLHSGNTIYF. The CDR3 DNA follows: TGTGCCAGCAGCGACCGGGACTCTCTTCACTCTGGAAACACCATATATTTT. The rearrangement links TRBV5-5 to TRBJ1-3, with D possibly matching TRBD1 (5 bases). Per the germline V gene, CDR1 is SGHKS and CDR2 is YYEKEE (reference sequence). V lost 4 bases and J lost 0, with 17 bases in between. There are 17 residues in the CDR3.

The gene calls are TRBV5-1 and TRBJ2-2, with D unclear. This CDR3 is 16 amino acids long. Germline V gene lookup returns CDR1 SGHRS and CDR2 YFSETQ. Trimming took 3 bases from V and 1 from J, leaving 13 bases between them. The CDR3 DNA sequence: TGCGCCAGCAGCTCAGGCTCGTATATGAACACCGGGGAGCTGTTTTTT. This translates into CASSSGSYMNTGELFF.

The chain uses TRBV2 and TRBJ2-1, with 10 bases identical to TRBD1. The CDR3 spans 15 residues. Trimming removed 6 bases from V and 7 bases from J; junction bases left unmatched: 9. Germline V gives CDR1 SNHLY, CDR2 FYNNEI. CDR3 amino acids: CASRLGQGGLNEQFF. The CDR3 DNA sequence: TGTGCCAGCAGGCTAGGACAGGGGGGGCTTAATGAGCAGTTCTTC.

In DNA form, the CDR3 reads TGTGCCAGCAGCCTCCCCCGGGGGGTGGATGAAAAACTGTTTTTT. Encoded protein: CASSLPRGVDEKLFF. This sequence joins TRBV7-9 and TRBJ1-4, with TRBD1 as a possible D gene (5 bases). This CDR3 is 15 amino acids long. Between the trimmed V and J ends, which lost 5 bases and 6 bases, there was a span of 16 bases. The germline CDR1 and CDR2 sequences are SEHNR and FQNEAQ (reference sequence).

This clone occurred a few times. This sequence joins TRBV5-3 and TRBJ2-1; tentatively, D is TRBD2 (6 bases). TRBV5-3 is annotated as an ORF whose role is uncertain. The CDR3 has 15 amino acids. V lost 9 bases, J lost 5 bases, and 21 bases lay in between. CDR3 loop: CAKTHGTYTHNEQFF. CDR3 nucleotide sequence: TGTGCCAAAACTCACGGGACTTACACCCACAATGAGCAGTTCTTC.

The rearrangement links TRBV6-5 to TRBJ2-3, with D perhaps TRBD2 (7 bases). CDR1 MNHEY and CDR2 SVGAGI come from the germline V gene. The V end was cut by 0 bases, the J end by 4 bases, with 11 bases between. The CDR3 is 15 amino acids. The DNA of the CDR3 is TGTGCCAGCAGTTACTCGGGGGGGGCCGCAGATACGCAGTATTTT. Its protein product is CASSYSGGAADTQYF.

This chain joins TRBV5-5 and TRBJ1-1; TRBD1 is a possible D gene (6 bases). Germline assignment: CDR1 SGHKS and CDR2 YYEKEE (reference sequence). Trimming left V 0 bases short and J 1 base short, with 10 bases between. The CDR3 has 15 residues. This chain's CDR3 is CASSLVPDRNTEAFF. CDR3 sequence (DNA): TGTGCCAGCAGCTTGGTTCCGGACAGGAACACTGAAGCTTTCTTT.

The chain uses TRBV6-5 and TRBJ1-2, with TRBD1 identical over 9 bases. V lost 8 bases, J lost 6 bases, and 1 base stayed unmatched. The CDR3 length is 11 residues. Germline assignment: CDR1 MNHEY and CDR2 SVGAGI. The CDR3 DNA reads as TGTGCCAGCGGACAGGGGCATGGCTACACCTTC. Amino acid sequence: CASGQGHGYTF.

This chain uses TRBV19 with TRBJ1-1, with 8 bases fitting TRBD1. J lost 2 bases, V lost 4 bases, and 6 bases had no gene match. Germline V lookup: CDR1 LNHDA, CDR2 SQIVND (reference sequence). This CDR3 comprises 15 residues. The CDR3 region is CASSTADRANTEAFF. Written as DNA, the CDR3 is TGTGCCAGTAGTACCGCGGACAGGGCTAACACTGAAGCTTTCTTT. Full variable domain (rest looked up from reference TRBV19 and TRBJ1-1): DGGITQSPKYLFRKEGQNVTLSCEQNLNHDAMYWYRQDPGQGLRLIYYSQIVNDFQKGDIAEGYSVSREKKESFPLTVTSAQKNPTAFYLCASSTADRANTEAFFGQGTRLTVV.

This rearrangement joins TRBV29-1 to TRBJ1-2; 7 bases are a match to TRBD1. Losses at the gene ends were 0 bases for V and 5 bases for J; bases not matched to a gene: 12. The CDR3 has 16 amino acids. Germline V gene sequence: CDR1 SQVTM, CDR2 ANQGSEA. The CDR3: CSVEDLWRRGEYGYTF. The CDR3 nucleotides read TGCAGCGTTGAAGATCTCTGGCGCAGGGGGGAGTATGGCTACACCTTC.

The V call is TRBV12-5, the J call TRBJ2-3, with D possibly matching TRBD1 (6 bases). This CDR3 has 14 residues. V was pared by 6 bases and J by 5 bases, with 15 bases between. The germline V gene encodes CDR1 LGHNT and CDR2 FRNRAP. This CDR3 reads CASGSGTSLDTQYF. The DNA of the CDR3 is TGTGCTAGTGGCTCCGGGACATCGTTAGATACGCAGTATTTT.

This clone was detected once. CDR3: CAINTGQGNGYTF. CDR3 DNA sequence: TGTGCCATCAATACGGGACAGGGAAATGGCTACACCTTC. V and J are TRBV10-3 and TRBJ1-2; TRBD1 matches at 9 bases. V gave up 7 bases and J gave up 6 bases; unmatched junction bases: 6. Germline V gives CDR1 ENHRY, CDR2 SYGVKD. This CDR3 comprises 13 residues.

V and J are TRBV28 and TRBJ2-3; TRBD2 matches at 14 bases. This CDR3 comprises 16 residues. Germline CDR1 and CDR2: MDHEN and SYDVKM. V trimming: 3 bases; J trimming: 1 base; junction bases outside the gene matches: 0. CDR3 loop: CASSLTSGGGTDTQYF. DNA of the CDR3: TGTGCCAGCAGTTTGACTAGCGGGGGGGGCACAGATACGCAGTATTTT.

The chain links TRBV5-6 to TRBJ1-1; 12 nucleotides line up with TRBD1. The CDR3 spans 17 residues. Germline V CDR1 and CDR2: SGHDT, YYEEEE. Trimming removed 5 bases from V and 0 bases from J; junction bases left unmatched: 8. The CDR3 nucleotides read TGTGCCAGCAGACGGGACAGGGGGCCAGAATTGAACACTGAAGCTTTCTTT. Encoded protein: CASRRDRGPELNTEAFF.